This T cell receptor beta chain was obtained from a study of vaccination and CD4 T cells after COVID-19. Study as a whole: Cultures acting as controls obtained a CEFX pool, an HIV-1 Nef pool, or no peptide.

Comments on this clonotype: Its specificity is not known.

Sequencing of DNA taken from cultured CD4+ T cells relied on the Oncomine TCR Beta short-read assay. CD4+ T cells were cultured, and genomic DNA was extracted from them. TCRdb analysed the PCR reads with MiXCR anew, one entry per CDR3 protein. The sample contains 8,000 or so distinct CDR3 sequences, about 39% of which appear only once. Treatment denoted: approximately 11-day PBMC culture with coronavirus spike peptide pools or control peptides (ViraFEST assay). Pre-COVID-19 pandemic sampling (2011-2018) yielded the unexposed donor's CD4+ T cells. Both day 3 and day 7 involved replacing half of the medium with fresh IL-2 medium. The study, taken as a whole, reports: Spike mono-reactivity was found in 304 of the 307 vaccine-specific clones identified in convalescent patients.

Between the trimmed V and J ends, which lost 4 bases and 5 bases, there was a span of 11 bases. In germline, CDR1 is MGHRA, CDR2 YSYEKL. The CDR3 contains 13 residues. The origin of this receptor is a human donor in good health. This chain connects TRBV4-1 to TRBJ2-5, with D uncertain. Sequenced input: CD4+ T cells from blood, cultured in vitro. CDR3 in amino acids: CASSRLASETQYF. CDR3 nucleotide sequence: TGCGCCAGCAGCCGGCTGGCTTCGGAGACCCAGTACTTC.